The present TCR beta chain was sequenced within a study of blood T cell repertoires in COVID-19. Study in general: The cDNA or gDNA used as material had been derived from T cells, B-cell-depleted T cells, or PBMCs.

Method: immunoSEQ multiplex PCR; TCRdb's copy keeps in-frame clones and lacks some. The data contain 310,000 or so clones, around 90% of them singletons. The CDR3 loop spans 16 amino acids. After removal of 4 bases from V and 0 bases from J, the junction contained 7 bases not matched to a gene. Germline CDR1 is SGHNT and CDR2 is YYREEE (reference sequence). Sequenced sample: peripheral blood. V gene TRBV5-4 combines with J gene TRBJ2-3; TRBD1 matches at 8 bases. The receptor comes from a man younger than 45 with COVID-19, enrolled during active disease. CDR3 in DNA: TGTGCCAGCAGCCCCCAGGGGGCCCCTAGCACAGATACGCAGTATTTT. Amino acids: CASSPQGAPSTDTQYF.